The 13 T cell receptor beta chains reported below all come from one sample, sequenced in a study of glioma-infiltrating T cells after dendritic cell vaccination. Method: immunoSEQ multiplex PCR; TCRdb's copy keeps in-frame clones and lacks some. Among fewer than 60,000 clones, around 89% were seen once, and the ten largest hold 5.3%. The time point here: after dendritic cell vaccination, including at tumor progression/relapse. The sample was blood, taken after dendritic cell vaccination. The receptor source for this set is a human donor with glioblastoma.

The V call is TRBV6-1, the J call TRBJ2-1, with 10 bases aligning to TRBD2. This CDR3 is built from 14 residues. Germline loops: CDR1 MNHNS, CDR2 SASEGT. V lost 1 base and J lost 10; bases outside the gene matches: 4. The CDR3 sequence: CASSEEGSGREQFF. Written as DNA, the CDR3 is TGTGCCAGCAGTGAAGAAGGTAGCGGGAGGGAGCAGTTCTTC.

This sequence joins TRBV5-5 and TRBJ1-1, with 7 bases identical to TRBD1. V lost 4 bases, J lost 0 bases, and 3 bases stayed unmatched. The germline V gene has CDR1 SGHKS and CDR2 YYEKEE (reference sequence). CDR3 length equals 14 residues. The CDR3 coding sequence is TGTGCCAGCAGCCAGGGACAGTTGAACACTGAAGCTTTCTTT. It translates to CASSQGQLNTEAFF.

J is TRBJ1-1 and V is TRBV7-3; tentative D call: TRBD1 (5 bases). Trimming took off 5 bases at V and 0 bases at J, with 13 bases between the two ends. The CDR3 runs to 15 residues. Germline CDR1 and CDR2: SGHTA and FQGTGA. CDR3 coding DNA: TGTGCCAGCAGCCCAACACAGGAGATGAACACTGAAGCTTTCTTT. This gives the protein CASSPTQEMNTEAFF.

The chain has TRBV28 and TRBJ2-2, with TRBD1 matching over 10 bases. Germline CDR1 reads MDHEN; CDR2 reads SYDVKM. Unmatched junction bases numbered 6, after V lost 6 bases and J lost 5 bases. CDR3 length equals 15 residues. Here the CDR3 DNA reads TGTGCCAGCAGGGGCCCGGGACAGGGGACCGGGGAGCTGTTTTTT. Its protein is CASRGPGQGTGELFF.

The chain has TRBV10-3 and TRBJ2-1; 10 bases are shared with TRBD2. CDR3 size: 17 residues. Losses at the gene ends were 4 bases for V and 1 base for J; bases not matched to a gene: 7. The germline CDR1 and CDR2 sequences are ENHRY and SYGVKD. CDR3 sequence (DNA): TGTGCCATCAGTGGTCTAGCGGGAGAGGGTTCCTACAATGAGCAGTTCTTC. It translates to CAISGLAGEGSYNEQFF.

The rearrangement links TRBV5-4 to TRBJ2-7; 8 positions agree with TRBD1. The CDR3 runs 14 residues. J gave up 5 bases and V 2 bases, and 6 bases lay outside the gene matches. Germline values: CDR1 SGHNT, CDR2 YYREEE (reference sequence). Written as DNA, the CDR3 is TGTGCCAGCAGCTTAATGCAGGGGGCCCACGAGCAGTACTTC. This translates into CASSLMQGAHEQYF.

V gene TRBV5-8 combines with J gene TRBJ1-1; 7 bases match TRBD1. Germline V gives CDR1 SGHTS, CDR2 YDEGEE. The CDR3 sequence is 14 residues long. V gave up 2 bases and J gave up 6 bases; unmatched junction bases: 7. DNA of the CDR3: TGTGCCAGCAGCTTTAGGGGGCTGGGTGCTGAAGCTTTCTTT. The encoded protein is CASSFRGLGAEAFF.

The chain has TRBV11-1 and TRBJ1-1; D gene uncertain. V shed 6 bases and J shed 1 base, with 6 bases lying between them. Germline CDR1 reads SGHAT; CDR2 reads FQDESV (reference sequence). The length of the CDR3 is 12 residues. CDR3 DNA sequence: TGTGCCAGCAGGCGAGAGAACACTGAAGCTTTCTTT. Amino acid sequence: CASRRENTEAFF.

The V gene is TRBV29-1, the J gene TRBJ2-1; 9 bases are a match to TRBD1. Germline V gene data show CDR1 as SQVTM and CDR2 as ANQGSEA. The V segment lost 1 base and the J segment 4 bases; nucleotides outside the gene matches: 2. This CDR3 is 14 amino acids long. CDR3: CSVEGQGVYNEQFF. CDR3 DNA: TGCAGCGTTGAAGGACAGGGGGTTTACAATGAGCAGTTCTTC.

V usage is TRBV6-1 and J usage is TRBJ2-5, with 7 bases lining up with TRBD2. The CDR3 is made up of 14 amino acids. With V trimmed by 8 bases and J by 0 bases, 6 bases remained unmatched. CDR1 MNHNS and CDR2 SASEGT come from the germline V gene. CDR3 nucleotide sequence: TGTGCCAGCTTAGCGGGCTTCGACCAAGAGACCCAGTACTTC. This encodes CASLAGFDQETQYF.

The CDR3 loop reads CASAYDRVNTEAFF. CDR3 DNA sequence: TGTGCCAGCGCATATGACAGGGTGAACACTGAAGCTTTCTTT. The J gene is TRBJ1-1, the V gene TRBV18; 7 nucleotides agree with TRBD1. With V trimmed by 8 bases and J by 0 bases, 6 bases remained unmatched. CDR1 KGHSH and CDR2 LQKENI come from the germline V gene. The CDR3 runs to 14 residues. The variable domain in full, with the rest retrieved from reference TRBV18 and TRBJ1-1, is NAGVMQNPRHLVRRRGQEARLRCSPMKGHSHVYWYRQLPEEGLKFMVYLQKENIIDESGMPKERFSAEFPKEGPSILRIQQVVRGDSAAYFCASAYDRVNTEAFFGQGTRLTVV.

The chain recombines TRBV11-2 with TRBJ2-7; TRBD2 aligns across 7 bases. CDR1 and CDR2 (germline): SGHAT, FQNNGV. The CDR3 loop spans 16 amino acids. Trimming removed 1 base from V and 7 bases from J; junction bases left unmatched: 13. The CDR3 is CASSLVGGRSSWEQYF. The DNA of the CDR3 is TGTGCCAGCAGCTTAGTGGGCGGGAGAAGTTCGTGGGAGCAGTACTTC.

The chain employs TRBV7-2 and TRBJ1-5, with D hard to call. Germline CDR1 reads SGHTA; CDR2 reads FQGNSA. CDR3 length equals 15 residues. V lost 1 base and J lost 0, with 7 bases in between. CDR3 sequence (DNA): TGTGCCAGCAGCTTAGACAGACATAGCAATCAGCCCCAGCATTTT. It codes for CASSLDRHSNQPQHF.